Sequencing of this T cell receptor (beta chain) was carried out in a study of shared clonotypes between healthy human individuals. Whole-study results and caveats: Clonotypes that were shared across a handful of donors made up around 5% of naive CD4 clonotypes.

This clone has only one observation. Antigen: not known. Germline loops: CDR1 SGHDT, CDR2 YYEEEE. The length of the CDR3 is 15 residues. Losses at the gene ends were 0 bases for V and 8 bases for J; bases not matched to a gene: 7. DNA at 200 ng, tens of thousands of T cell genomes, went into sorted-subset replicate PCRs. The method was immunoSEQ multiplex PCR; TCRdb's version includes in-frame clones alone and lacks a portion of them. The sample lists approximately 240,000 clones; 65% were seen once. Material for sequencing was memory CD4+ T cells sorted from blood. Subset defined: CD45RA-negative fraction. V gene TRBV5-6 combines with J gene TRBJ1-3; 8 bases match TRBD1. The origin of this receptor is a man aged 30 to 45 in good health. This CDR3 is CASSLGTGKLDTIYF. CDR3 nucleotides: TGTGCCAGCAGCTTGGGGACAGGGAAACTGGACACCATATATTTT.